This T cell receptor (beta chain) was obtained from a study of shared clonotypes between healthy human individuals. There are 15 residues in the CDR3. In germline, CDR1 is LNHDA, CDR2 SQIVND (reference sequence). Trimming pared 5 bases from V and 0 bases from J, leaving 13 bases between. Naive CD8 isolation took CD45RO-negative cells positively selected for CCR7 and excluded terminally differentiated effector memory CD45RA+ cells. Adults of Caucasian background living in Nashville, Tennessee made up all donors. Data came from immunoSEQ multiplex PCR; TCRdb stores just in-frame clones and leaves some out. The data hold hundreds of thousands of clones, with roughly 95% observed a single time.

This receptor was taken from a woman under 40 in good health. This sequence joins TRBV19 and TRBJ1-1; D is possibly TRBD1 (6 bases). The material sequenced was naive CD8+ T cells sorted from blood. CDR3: CASSWTDKVNTEAFF. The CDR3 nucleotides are TGTGCCAGTAGTTGGACAGACAAGGTGAACACTGAAGCTTTCTTT.